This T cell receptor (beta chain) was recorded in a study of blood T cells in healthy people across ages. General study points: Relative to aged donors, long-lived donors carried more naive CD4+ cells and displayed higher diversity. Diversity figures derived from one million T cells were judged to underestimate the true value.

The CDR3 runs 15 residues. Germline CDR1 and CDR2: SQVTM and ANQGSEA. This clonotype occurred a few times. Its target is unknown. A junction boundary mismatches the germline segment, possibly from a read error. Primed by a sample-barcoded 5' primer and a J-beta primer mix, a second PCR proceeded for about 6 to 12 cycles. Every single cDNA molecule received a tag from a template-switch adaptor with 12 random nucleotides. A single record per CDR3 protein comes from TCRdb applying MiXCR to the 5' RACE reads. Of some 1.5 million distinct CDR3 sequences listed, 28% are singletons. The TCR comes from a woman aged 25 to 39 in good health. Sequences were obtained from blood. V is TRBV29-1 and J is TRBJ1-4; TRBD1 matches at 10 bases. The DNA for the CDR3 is TGCATCGTTGAAGCTCTGACAGGGGGCAGGGAAAAACTGTTTTTT. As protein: CIVEALTGGREKLFF. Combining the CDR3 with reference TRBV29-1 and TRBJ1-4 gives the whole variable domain SAVISQKPSRDICQRGTSLTIQCQVDSQVTMMFWYRQQPGQSLTLIATANQGSEATYESGFVIDKFPISRPNLTFSTLTVSNMSPEDSSIYLCIVEALTGGREKLFFGSGTQLSVL.